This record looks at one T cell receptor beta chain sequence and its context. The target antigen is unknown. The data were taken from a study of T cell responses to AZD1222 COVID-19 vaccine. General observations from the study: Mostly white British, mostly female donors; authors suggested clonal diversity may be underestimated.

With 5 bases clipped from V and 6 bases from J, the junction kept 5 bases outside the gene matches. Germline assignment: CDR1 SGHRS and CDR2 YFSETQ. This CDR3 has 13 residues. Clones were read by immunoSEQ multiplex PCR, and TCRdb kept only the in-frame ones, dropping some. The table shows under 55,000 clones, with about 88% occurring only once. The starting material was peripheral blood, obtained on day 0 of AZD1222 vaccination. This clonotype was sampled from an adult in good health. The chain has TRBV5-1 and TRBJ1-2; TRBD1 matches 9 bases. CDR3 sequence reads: CASRAGQGNGYTF. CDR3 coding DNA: TGCGCCAGCAGAGCGGGACAGGGTAATGGCTACACCTTC. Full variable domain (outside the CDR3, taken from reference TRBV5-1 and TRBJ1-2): KAGVTQTPRYLIKTRGQQVTLSCSPISGHRSVSWYQQTPGQGLQFLFEYFSETQRNKGNFPGRFSGRQFSNSRSEMNVSTLELGDSALYLCASRAGQGNGYTFGSGTRLTVV.